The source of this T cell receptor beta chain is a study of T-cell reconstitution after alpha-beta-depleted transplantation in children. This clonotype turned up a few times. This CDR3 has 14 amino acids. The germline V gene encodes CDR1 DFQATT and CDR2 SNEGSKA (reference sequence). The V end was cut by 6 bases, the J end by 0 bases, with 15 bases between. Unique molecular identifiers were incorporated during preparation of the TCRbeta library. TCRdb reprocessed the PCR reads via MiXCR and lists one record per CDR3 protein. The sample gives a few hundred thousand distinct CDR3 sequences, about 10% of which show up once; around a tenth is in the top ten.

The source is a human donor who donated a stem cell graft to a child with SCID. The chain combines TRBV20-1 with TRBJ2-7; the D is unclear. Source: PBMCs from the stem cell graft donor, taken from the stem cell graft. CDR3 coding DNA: TGCAGTGCCGGGCAGGTCGGCGGCTCCTACGAGCAGTACTTC. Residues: CSAGQVGGSYEQYF.